Below are 17 T cell receptor beta chains sequenced from a single sample in a study of blood T cell repertoires in COVID-19. Produced via immunoSEQ multiplex PCR; TCRdb's table is partial and in-frame only. This table has fewer than 45,000 clones, roughly 80% appearing once. Sequencing used peripheral blood. The source of these receptors is a man aged 60 to 75 with active COVID-19.

V is TRBV27 and J is TRBJ1-6, with D possibly being TRBD1 (6 bases). The CDR3 extends over 14 amino acids. Germline V lookup: CDR1 MNHEY, CDR2 SMNVEV (reference sequence). The V gene lost 6 bases and the J gene lost 5 bases, with 11 bases spanning the gap. The CDR3 nucleotides read TGTGCCAGCAGATTGTCAGGGGATAATTCACCCCTCCACTTT. It is translated as CASRLSGDNSPLHF.

V is TRBV9 and J is TRBJ2-5; 10 bases map to TRBD1. Per the germline V gene, CDR1 is SGDLS and CDR2 is YYNGEE. V lost 4 bases to trimming and J lost 1 base; unmatched junction nucleotides: 7. The CDR3 is 16 amino acids. In nucleotides, the CDR3 is TGTGCCAGCAGCCCCAGAGGGGACAGGGGCCAAGAGACCCAGTACTTC. It encodes CASSPRGDRGQETQYF.

V gene TRBV6-1 combines with J gene TRBJ2-7, with TRBD1 matching over 9 bases. Germline V gene data show CDR1 as MNHNS and CDR2 as SASEGT. The CDR3 runs 15 residues. J gave up 7 bases and V 1 base, and 8 bases lay outside the gene matches. The DNA of the CDR3 is TGTGCCAGCAGTGAAGGTGCGGGACAGGGTTGGGAGCAGTACTTC. This encodes CASSEGAGQGWEQYF.

The J gene is TRBJ1-2, the V gene TRBV5-5, with 7 bases lining up with TRBD1. V lost 0 bases to trimming and J lost 8 bases; unmatched junction nucleotides: 1. This CDR3 comprises 12 residues. Per the germline V gene, CDR1 is SGHKS and CDR2 is YYEKEE (reference sequence). The CDR3 bases are TGTGCCAGCAGCTTGGGGGACAGCGGCTACACCTTC. The encoded protein is CASSLGDSGYTF.

This clone was counted once. The chain has TRBV27 and TRBJ2-3; a weak D match, TRBD2 (6 bases). V was shortened by 5 bases and J by 2 bases, with 17 bases between the two germline ends. From germline, CDR1 is MNHEY and CDR2 SMNVEV (reference sequence). There are 16 residues in the CDR3. CDR3 nucleotide sequence: TGTGCCAGCAGTCCGCCGGGACTCCTCATCACAGATACGCAGTATTTT. Its translation: CASSPPGLLITDTQYF.

The V and J genes are TRBV5-1 and TRBJ2-3; D is uncertain. This CDR3 spans 13 amino acids. V dropped 7 bases and J dropped 1 base, with 10 bases sitting between them. Germline assignment: CDR1 SGHRS and CDR2 YFSETQ. The CDR3 region is CASGRPRTDTQYF. In nucleotides, the CDR3 is TGCGCCAGCGGCAGGCCACGCACAGATACGCAGTATTTT. Complete variable domain (other parts from reference TRBV5-1 and TRBJ2-3): KAGVTQTPRYLIKTRGQQVTLSCSPISGHRSVSWYQQTPGQGLQFLFEYFSETQRNKGNFPGRFSGRQFSNSRSEMNVSTLELGDSALYLCASGRPRTDTQYFGPGTRLTVL.

The gene calls are TRBV27 and TRBJ2-3; the D gene is possibly TRBD2 (6 bases). This CDR3 has 14 residues. The germline V gene encodes CDR1 MNHEY and CDR2 SMNVEV (reference sequence). The germline V and J ends were trimmed by 0 bases and 10 bases, with 14 bases remaining between them. Here the CDR3 reads CASSLSGTLVSQYF. CDR3 nucleotides: TGTGCCAGCAGTTTATCCGGGACTCTTGTATCGCAGTATTTT.

CDR3: CASSLTSEGDTQYF. The CDR3 region has the DNA TGTGCCAGCAGCTTAACTAGCGAGGGAGATACGCAGTATTTT. This chain joins TRBV5-6 and TRBJ2-3; 7 nucleotides match TRBD2. CDR1 and CDR2 from the germline V gene are SGHDT and YYEEEE. This CDR3 is built from 14 residues. V dropped 2 bases and J dropped 5; count of bases not matched to a gene: 5.

This clone was counted only a few times. The chain joins TRBV5-6 to TRBJ1-2; 8 bases match TRBD1. Trimming took 2 bases from V and 7 from J; bases not matched to a gene: 7. Per the germline V gene, CDR1 is SGHDT and CDR2 is YYEEEE. This CDR3 spans 14 amino acids. The CDR3 DNA sequence: TGTGCCAGCAGCTTCCGGCAGGGGGCGCGTGGCTACACCTTC. Amino acids: CASSFRQGARGYTF.

This clone was recorded a few times. The J gene is TRBJ2-2, the V gene TRBV6-4; D is unclear. The CDR3 has 12 amino acids. V lost 1 base and J 5 bases, leaving 2 bases between the germline ends. Germline V gives CDR1 MRHNA, CDR2 SNTAGT. Here the CDR3 DNA reads TGTGCCAGCAGTGACTTAACCGGGGAGCTGTTTTTT. Encoded protein: CASSDLTGELFF.

The CDR3: CSNLGSVEQYF. CDR3 nucleotides: TGCAGTAACCTAGGTTCCGTCGAGCAGTACTTC. The rearrangement uses TRBV20-1 and TRBJ2-7; D is unresolved. Germline assignment: CDR1 DFQATT and CDR2 SNEGSKA (reference sequence). Trimming stripped 8 bases from V and 6 bases from J, with 14 bases between. This CDR3 has 11 residues.

The V and J genes are TRBV7-3 and TRBJ2-3, with a weak D call TRBD2 (6 bases). The V end was cut by 2 bases, the J end by 4 bases, with 13 bases between. The germline V gene encodes CDR1 SGHTA and CDR2 FQGTGA. The CDR3 runs to 15 residues. The DNA of the CDR3 is TGTGCCAGCAGCTTAGGGAGCGGGCCATCAGATACGCAGTATTTT. This sequence encodes CASSLGSGPSDTQYF.

This chain joins TRBV7-2 and TRBJ2-7; a weak D match, TRBD2 (7 bases). Germline CDR1 is SGHTA and CDR2 is FQGNSA. The CDR3 loop spans 16 amino acids. With 1 base removed from V and 7 bases from J, the gap between germline ends came to 20 bases. CDR3 amino acids: CASSLGNRGGSGEQYF. Written as DNA, the CDR3 is TGTGCCAGCAGCTTAGGGAACCGCGGGGGCTCGGGGGAGCAGTACTTC.

This clone was seen just once. The CDR3 loop reads CASSLTPGVSEAFF. The CDR3 DNA reads TGTGCCAGCAGCTTAACCCCAGGGGTGTCCGAAGCTTTCTTT. The J gene is TRBJ1-1, the V gene TRBV13; tentative D call: TRBD1 (6 bases). The CDR3 spans 14 residues. V shed 2 bases and J shed 8 bases, with 15 bases lying between them. CDR1 and CDR2 (germline): PRHDT, FYEKMQ (reference sequence).

The gene calls are TRBV7-2 and TRBJ2-1; no firm D call. This CDR3 spans 15 amino acids. CDR1 and CDR2 (germline): SGHTA, FQGNSA. Trimming took 5 bases from V and 0 from J, leaving 11 bases between them. The CDR3 region is CASSLSSSSYNEQFF. Here the CDR3 DNA reads TGTGCCAGCAGCCTTAGCTCGAGCTCCTACAATGAGCAGTTCTTC.

The CDR3 bases are TGCGCCAGCAGCTCCGGCACTAGCGGGACGAACTACGAGCAGTACTTC. Its translation is CASSSGTSGTNYEQYF. This sequence joins TRBV5-1 and TRBJ2-7; 10 nucleotides match TRBD2. Germline-derived CDR1 and CDR2 are SGHRS and YFSETQ. This CDR3 comprises 16 residues. The ends lost 3 bases at V and 3 bases at J; junction bases unmatched: 9.

The chain couples TRBV28 to TRBJ2-7; 8 positions agree with TRBD1. V shed 2 bases and J 3 bases; nucleotides not matched to a gene: 6. The CDR3 has 15 amino acids. Germline V gene lookup returns CDR1 MDHEN and CDR2 SYDVKM. The CDR3 DNA reads as TGTGCCAGCAGTTTAGCAGGGGGCGCTTTCTACGAGCAGTACTTC. This encodes CASSLAGGAFYEQYF.